Listed here are 32 T cell receptor beta chains from one sample, sequenced in a study of shared clonotypes between healthy human individuals. The protocol was immunoSEQ multiplex PCR, while the TCRdb copy is restricted to in-frame clones and leaves out a portion. The sample includes approximately 500,000 clones, approximately 78% of them seen just once. The sample taken for sequencing was PBMCs. The receptors shown here come from a woman between 40 and 55 years old in good health. Some clones in this sample may be carry-over from other donors' samples.

The chain couples TRBV28 to TRBJ2-5, with D possibly called TRBD1 or TRBD2 (6 bases each). This CDR3 is 15 amino acids long. Germline-derived CDR1 and CDR2 are MDHEN and SYDVKM. The V gene lost 7 bases and the J gene lost 5 bases, with 20 bases spanning the gap. The chain's CDR3 is CASNLGGLGQETQYF. The CDR3 DNA sequence: TGTGCCAGCAACCTAGGGGGGCTCGGCCAGGAGACCCAGTACTTC.

This clone was found once. CDR3 amino acids: CASSPIGTSGSYEQYF. CDR3 coding DNA: TGTGCCAGCTCACCAATCGGGACTAGCGGGAGTTACGAGCAGTACTTC. The chain is built from TRBV18 and TRBJ2-7; 14 positions match TRBD2. Germline V gene lookup returns CDR1 KGHSH and CDR2 LQKENI. The J segment lost 4 bases and the V segment lost 2 bases, leaving 4 bases of the junction unmatched. This CDR3 contains 16 residues.

A remark on this clone: In the same sample, other DNA sequences code for this CDR3. The chain employs TRBV5-1 and TRBJ2-6; no reliable D call. Looked up from germline, CDR1 is SGHRS and CDR2 is YFSETQ. The CDR3 loop spans 16 amino acids. With 4 bases removed from V and 1 base from J, the gap between germline ends came to 12 bases. CDR3 nucleotides: TGCGCCAGCAGCCTAGGAACCTTGTCTGGGGCCAACGTCCTGACTTTC. It specifies CASSLGTLSGANVLTF.

The genes are TRBV21-1 and TRBJ1-2; the DNA was not compared with TRBD1, the D call given in the table. TRBV21-1 is noted as a pseudogene. CDR3 length: 15 residues. CDR3 DNA sequence: TGTGCCAGCATCATAGCCGCCAGGACATCCTATGGCTACACCTTC. Translation: CASIIAARTSYGYTF.

V usage is TRBV15 and J usage is TRBJ1-1, with 8 positions matching TRBD1. The germline CDR1 and CDR2 sequences are LNHNV and YYDKDF (reference sequence). V shed 0 bases and J 11 bases; nucleotides not matched to a gene: 5. The CDR3 extends over 13 amino acids. The CDR3: CATSRDRQGLAFF. CDR3 nucleotide sequence: TGTGCCACCAGCAGAGATCGACAGGGGTTGGCTTTCTTT. Full variable domain (missing parts from reference TRBV15 and TRBJ1-1): DAMVIQNPRYQVTQFGKPVTLSCSQTLNHNVMYWYQQKSSQAPKLLFHYYDKDFNNEADTPDNFQSRRPNTSFCFLDIRSPGLGDTAMYLCATSRDRQGLAFFGQGTRLTVV.

For the CDR3, the DNA is TGCGCCAGCAGTTCGACTAGCGCCACAGCCGAGCAGTACTTC. Translation: CASSSTSATAEQYF. V usage is TRBV10-2 and J usage is TRBJ2-5; TRBD2 matches 8 bases. The DNA matches TRBJ2-7 better at its end, which makes the J call doubtful. The CDR3 length is 14 residues. In germline, CDR1 is WSHSY, CDR2 SAAADI.

The chain combines TRBV7-8 with TRBJ2-1, with 10 positions matching TRBD1. V was pared by 5 bases and J by 2 bases, with 9 bases of the junction left unmatched. The length of the CDR3 is 17 residues. Germline CDR1 SGHVS, CDR2 FQNEAQ. The CDR3 DNA is TGTGCCAGCAGCCTCCGTCCGGGACAGGGGACCTACAATGAGCAGTTCTTC. Translating it yields CASSLRPGQGTYNEQFF. The whole variable domain, remainder taken from reference TRBV7-8 and TRBJ2-1, is GAGVSQSPRYKVAKRGQDVALRCDPISGHVSLFWYQQALGQGPEFLTYFQNEAQLDKSGLPSDRFFAERPEGSVSTLKIQRTQQEDSAVYLCASSLRPGQGTYNEQFFGPGTRLTVL.

This clone came up a few times. The chain couples TRBV7-3 to TRBJ1-1; a possible D gene is TRBD1 (5 bases). Per germline, CDR1 SGHTA and CDR2 FQGTGA. The length of the CDR3 is 14 residues. Deletions cut 3 bases from V and 3 bases from J, with 11 bases between. CDR3 nucleotide sequence: TGTGCCAGCAGCTTTAACCCGGGGGACACTGAAGCTTTCTTT. It is translated as CASSFNPGDTEAFF. Full variable domain (missing parts from reference TRBV7-3 and TRBJ1-1): GAGVSQTPSNKVTEKGKYVELRCDPISGHTALYWYRQSLGQGPEFLIYFQGTGAADDSGLPNDRFFAVRPEGSVSTLKIQRTERGDSAVYLCASSFNPGDTEAFFGQGTRLTVV.

This clone was observed a few times. This chain uses TRBV7-9 with TRBJ2-5; maybe TRBD1 (6 bases). The germline CDR1 and CDR2 sequences are SEHNR and FQNEAQ (reference sequence). Trimming pared 1 base from V and 5 bases from J, leaving 14 bases between. The CDR3 has 15 amino acids. In nucleotides, the CDR3 is TGTGCCAGCAGCTTAGTTCTATTTAGGGGGGAGACCCAGTACTTC. Translated, it gives CASSLVLFRGETQYF.

This clone was recorded a few times. The rearrangement links TRBV5-6 to TRBJ2-3; 8 nucleotides line up with TRBD2. The J segment lost 5 bases and the V segment lost 2 bases, leaving 10 bases of the junction unmatched. This CDR3 has 16 amino acids. Germline-derived CDR1 and CDR2 are SGHDT and YYEEEE. CDR3 in DNA: TGTGCCAGCAGCTTTGGTGAGCTAGCGGGCGGAGATACGCAGTATTTT. Its translation is CASSFGELAGGDTQYF.

This clone occurred a few times. J is TRBJ2-5 and V is TRBV2, with 8 bases identical to TRBD1. The junction had 8 bases not matched to a gene; V was cut back by 6 bases and J by 5 bases. Germline values: CDR1 SNHLY, CDR2 FYNNEI. This CDR3 comprises 14 residues. The CDR3 sequence is CASSRTGITETQYF. The CDR3 bases are TGTGCCAGCAGCCGGACAGGGATCACGGAGACCCAGTACTTC. The whole variable domain, remainder taken from reference TRBV2 and TRBJ2-5, is EPEVTQTPSHQVTQMGQEVILRCVPISNHLYFYWYRQILGQKVEFLVSFYNNEISEKSEIFDDQFSVERPDGSNFTLKIRSTKLEDSAMYFCASSRTGITETQYFGPGTRLLVL.

V is TRBV7-8 and J is TRBJ2-1, with 10 bases lining up with TRBD2. Germline V CDR1 and CDR2: SGHVS, FQNEAQ. V lost 1 base to trimming and J lost 8 bases; unmatched junction nucleotides: 8. The CDR3 totals 16 residues. CDR3 DNA sequence: TGTGCCAGCAGCTTAGGCAGGAGCGGGAGGGCCTATGAGCAGTTCTTC. Residues: CASSLGRSGRAYEQFF.

The chain has TRBV9 and TRBJ2-5; D gene unclear. This CDR3 is built from 14 residues. Trimming stripped 3 bases from V and 2 bases from J, with 11 bases between. The germline V gene has CDR1 SGDLS and CDR2 YYNGEE. In DNA, the CDR3 is TGTGCCAGCAGCGCTGGGTCTCATCAAGAGACCCAGTACTTC. It codes for CASSAGSHQETQYF.

The genes are TRBV30 and TRBJ2-5; 7 nucleotides agree with TRBD2. The J call is in doubt because the DNA end fits TRBJ2-7 better. This CDR3 region has 12 residues. Germline CDR1 and CDR2: GTSNPN and SVGIG (reference sequence). CDR3 sequence: CAFRPGLYEQYF. CDR3 in DNA: TGTGCCTTTCGTCCGGGACTATACGAGCAGTACTTC.

This chain connects TRBV28 to TRBJ1-2, with 9 nucleotides matching TRBD1. This CDR3 comprises 14 residues. Germline CDR1 and CDR2: MDHEN and SYDVKM. V was pared by 4 bases and J by 5 bases, with 5 bases of the junction left unmatched. CDR3 in amino acids: CASSSYRGRYGYTF. As DNA, the CDR3 is TGTGCCAGCAGTTCCTACAGGGGGCGTTATGGCTACACCTTC.

This chain joins TRBV5-3 and TRBJ2-7, with a weak D call TRBD2 (5 bases). TRBV5-3 is assigned to the ORF class and has an uncertain function. This CDR3 spans 15 amino acids. The V and J ends lost 2 bases and 4 bases respectively, with 16 bases between them. DNA of the CDR3: TGTGCCAGAAGCTTTTTCAGGACGGGGAGATACGAGCAGTACTTC. Residues: CARSFFRTGRYEQYF.

The rearrangement joins TRBV25-1 to TRBJ2-2; 9 bases match TRBD2. Germline assignment: CDR1 MGHDK and CDR2 SYGVNS. Trimming cost V 3 bases and J 2 bases; bases outside gene matches: 4. The CDR3 consists of 16 residues. The CDR3 coding sequence is TGTGCCAGCAGTGAGCTAGCGGGACACAACACCGGGGAGCTGTTTTTT. It translates to CASSELAGHNTGELFF.

The J gene is TRBJ2-1, the V gene TRBV7-9; the match to TRBD2 covers 7 bases. The CDR3 sequence is 16 residues long. J gave up 5 bases and V 2 bases, and 9 bases lay outside the gene matches. Germline values: CDR1 SEHNR, CDR2 FQNEAQ (reference sequence). CDR3 amino acids: CASSLRMGGRDNEQFF. The DNA of the CDR3 is TGTGCCAGCAGCTTACGGATGGGCGGGAGAGACAATGAGCAGTTCTTC.

The chain couples TRBV5-4 to TRBJ2-3, with D unresolved. The CDR3 totals 14 residues. V lost 4 bases, J lost 0 bases, and 9 bases lay in between. The germline V gene encodes CDR1 SGHNT and CDR2 YYREEE (reference sequence). CDR3 region: CASSPEPSTDTQYF. The DNA of the CDR3 is TGTGCCAGCAGCCCGGAGCCCAGCACAGATACGCAGTATTTT.

This chain connects TRBV7-8 to TRBJ2-1; 7 positions match TRBD1. Per the germline V gene, CDR1 is SGHVS and CDR2 is FQNEAQ. V gave up 1 base and J gave up 6 bases; unmatched junction bases: 3. The CDR3 length is 14 residues. CDR3 nucleotides: TGTGCCAGCAGCTTAGACGACAGGGTCAATGAGCAGTTCTTC. Its translation is CASSLDDRVNEQFF.

Concerning this clone: This sample includes further DNA sequences coding for the same CDR3. The gene calls are TRBV6-6 and TRBJ2-1; D gene unclear. V lost 0 bases and J lost 4, with 4 bases in between. This CDR3 contains 13 residues. The V gene's germline CDR1 is MNHNY and CDR2 SVGAGI (reference sequence). In DNA, the CDR3 is TGTGCCAGCAGTTACTCGACTTACAATGAGCAGTTCTTC. Translation: CASSYSTYNEQFF.

The V call is TRBV9, the J call TRBJ1-2; the match to TRBD1 covers 7 bases. The CDR3 is 15 residues long. V trimming: 3 bases; J trimming: 2 bases; junction bases outside the gene matches: 7. In germline, CDR1 is SGDLS, CDR2 YYNGEE. CDR3 sequence reads: CASSAPGQPNYGYTF. The CDR3 DNA reads as TGTGCCAGCAGCGCGCCGGGACAGCCAAACTATGGCTACACCTTC.

The chain employs TRBV4-2 and TRBJ1-2; D is unresolved. The germline CDR1 and CDR2 sequences are LGHNA and YNFKEQ. The ends were cut back, 0 bases at V and 4 bases at J, with 15 bases in the middle. This CDR3 has 16 amino acids. The CDR3 nucleotides read TGTGCCAGCAGCCAAGAGGAGGGCCAGGCTATCTATGGCTACACCTTC. This encodes CASSQEEGQAIYGYTF.

This clone was counted only a few times. This chain links TRBV7-2 with TRBJ1-4; 7 bases are shared with TRBD1. The CDR3 contains 13 residues. Germline values: CDR1 SGHTA, CDR2 FQGNSA. The trim removed 3 bases at V and 8 bases at J, leaving 3 bases unmatched. CDR3 protein: CASSFPGGEKLFF. CDR3 bases: TGTGCCAGCAGCTTCCCAGGGGGGGAAAAACTGTTTTTT. Combining the CDR3 with reference TRBV7-2 and TRBJ1-4 gives the whole variable domain GAGVSQSPSNKVTEKGKDVELRCDPISGHTALYWYRQSLGQGLEFLIYFQGNSAPDKSGLPSDRFSAERTGGSVSTLTIQRTQQEDSAVYLCASSFPGGEKLFFGSGTQLSVL.

The chain combines TRBV7-6 with TRBJ2-1; D not certain. V shed 2 bases and J shed 4 bases, with 3 bases lying between them. Germline lookup yields CDR1 SGHVS and CDR2 FNYEAQ. This CDR3 spans 12 amino acids. CDR3 DNA: TGTGCCAGCAGCTTACTGTACAATGAGCAGTTCTTC. This sequence encodes CASSLLYNEQFF.

As to this clone: A far larger clone is just one base off, so this is likely a read error. The rearrangement uses TRBV7-2 and TRBJ1-5, with 8 bases lining up with TRBD1. J lost 0 bases, V lost 1 base, and 5 bases had no gene match. Germline V gives CDR1 SGHTA, CDR2 FQGNSA. The CDR3 sequence is 17 residues long. CDR3 sequence: CTSSLVAGGSSNQPQHF. For the CDR3, the DNA is TGTACCAGCAGCTTAGTAGCAGGGGGCAGTAGCAATCAGCCCCAGCATTTT.

This chain uses TRBV5-5 with TRBJ2-3; D ambiguous. There are 15 residues in the CDR3. The ends were cut back, 1 base at V and 0 bases at J, with 9 bases in the middle. CDR1 and CDR2 (germline): SGHKS, YYEKEE (reference sequence). DNA for the CDR3: TGTGCCAGCAGCTTGAACGGACCTAGCACAGATACGCAGTATTTT. Its translation is CASSLNGPSTDTQYF.

In this sample, this clone turned up a few times. A read error may account for a junction end that differs from germline. This CDR3 reads CASSVDRGVSNQPQHF. CDR3 in DNA: TGTGCCAGTAGTGTAGACCGAGGTGTTAGCAATCAGCCCCAGCATTTT. The genes are TRBV19 and TRBJ1-5; no definite D call. The CDR3 extends over 16 amino acids. CDR1 and CDR2 (germline): LNHDA, SQIVND (reference sequence). Based on the CDR3 plus reference TRBV19 and TRBJ1-5, the full variable domain is DGGITQSPKYLFRKEGQNVTLSCEQNLNHDAMYWYRQDPGQGLRLIYYSQIVNDFQKGDIAEGYSVSREKKESFPLTVTSAQKNPTAFYLCASSVDRGVSNQPQHFGDGTRLSIL.

This chain's CDR3 is CASSQDPRTDSNQPQHF. In DNA, the CDR3 is TGCGCCAGCAGCCAAGATCCCAGGACGGATAGCAATCAGCCCCAGCATTTT. The gene calls are TRBV4-1 and TRBJ1-5; D not resolved. This CDR3 region has 17 residues. V was shortened by 0 bases and J by 0 bases, with 12 bases between the two germline ends. Germline assignment: CDR1 MGHRA and CDR2 YSYEKL.

Comments on this clone: The same CDR3 can be traced to other DNA sequences in this sample. The rearrangement joins TRBV5-1 to TRBJ2-1; D tentatively fits TRBD1 or TRBD2 (6 bases each). Germline values: CDR1 SGHRS, CDR2 YFSETQ. Trimming removed 0 bases from V and 1 base from J, with 8 bases in between. This CDR3 region has 15 residues. The CDR3 DNA follows: TGCGCCAGCAGCTTGGAGGGGGGTTCCTACAATGAGCAGTTCTTC. This sequence encodes CASSLEGGSYNEQFF. Filled out from reference TRBV5-1 and TRBJ2-1, the complete variable domain reads KAGVTQTPRYLIKTRGQQVTLSCSPISGHRSVSWYQQTPGQGLQFLFEYFSETQRNKGNFPGRFSGRQFSNSRSEMNVSTLELGDSALYLCASSLEGGSYNEQFFGPGTRLTVL.

The CDR3 nucleotides are TGCGCCAGCAGATCCAAACCGGGACTAGCGGACTACAATGAGCAGTTCTTC. Translating gives CASRSKPGLADYNEQFF. The chain combines TRBV5-1 with TRBJ2-1; 11 bases are a match to TRBD2. The CDR3 sequence is 17 residues long. Germline V gives CDR1 SGHRS, CDR2 YFSETQ. Trimming removed 5 bases from V and 3 bases from J; junction bases left unmatched: 10.

The chain is built from TRBV5-5 and TRBJ2-7; possible D gene TRBD1, 5 bases. Trimming removed 3 bases at V and 4 bases at J, with 14 bases between. Germline CDR1 reads SGHKS; CDR2 reads YYEKEE (reference sequence). The CDR3 runs to 14 residues. The CDR3 DNA is TGTGCCAGCAGCTCCCTCCAGGGAAGGTACGAGCAGTACTTC. Translation: CASSSLQGRYEQYF.